This record looks at one T cell receptor beta chain sequence and its context. Using immunoSEQ multiplex PCR, the repertoire was profiled, and TCRdb retains in-frame clones only, with some absent. This sample has some 180,000 clones, with around 80% found just once. The source of the sample is a study of blood T cell repertoires in COVID-19. The sample was peripheral blood. This clonotype originated in an older woman who had recovered from COVID-19.

CDR3 protein: CASSPFKRSVYEQYF. Written as DNA, the CDR3 is TGTGCCAGCAGTCCATTTAAGCGGAGTGTTTACGAGCAGTACTTC. V usage is TRBV7-2 and J usage is TRBJ2-7; D might be TRBD2 (5 bases). The germline gives CDR1 SGHTA, CDR2 FQGNSA. V was pared by 6 bases and J by 4 bases, with 19 bases between. There are 15 residues in the CDR3.